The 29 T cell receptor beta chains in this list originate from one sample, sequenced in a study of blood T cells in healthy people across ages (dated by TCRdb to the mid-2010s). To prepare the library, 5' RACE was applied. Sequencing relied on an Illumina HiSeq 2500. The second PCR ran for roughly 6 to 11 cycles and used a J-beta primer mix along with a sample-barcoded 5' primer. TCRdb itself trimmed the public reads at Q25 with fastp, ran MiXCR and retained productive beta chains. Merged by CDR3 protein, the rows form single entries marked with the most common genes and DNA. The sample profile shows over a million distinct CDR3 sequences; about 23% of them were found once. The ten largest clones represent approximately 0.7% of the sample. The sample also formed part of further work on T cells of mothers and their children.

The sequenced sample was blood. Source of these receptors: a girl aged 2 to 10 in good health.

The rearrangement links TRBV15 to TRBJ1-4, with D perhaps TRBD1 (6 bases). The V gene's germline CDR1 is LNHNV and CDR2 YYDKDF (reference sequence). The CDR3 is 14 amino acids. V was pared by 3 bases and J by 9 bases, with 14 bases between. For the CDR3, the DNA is TGTGCCACCAGCAGTATGTGGGGGCCGAAAAAACTGTTTTTT. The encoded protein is CATSSMWGPKKLFF.

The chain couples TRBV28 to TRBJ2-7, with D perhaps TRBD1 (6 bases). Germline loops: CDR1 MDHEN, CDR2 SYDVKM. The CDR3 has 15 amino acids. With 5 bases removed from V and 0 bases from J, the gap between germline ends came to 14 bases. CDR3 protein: CASSPPGTSSYEQYF. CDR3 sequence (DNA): TGTGCCAGCAGTCCTCCAGGGACAAGCTCCTACGAGCAGTACTTC.

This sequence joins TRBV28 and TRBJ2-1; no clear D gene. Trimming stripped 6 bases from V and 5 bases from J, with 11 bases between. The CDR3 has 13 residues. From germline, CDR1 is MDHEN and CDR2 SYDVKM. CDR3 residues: CASRRSHDNEQFF. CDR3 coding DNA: TGTGCCAGCAGGAGGTCGCACGACAATGAGCAGTTCTTC.

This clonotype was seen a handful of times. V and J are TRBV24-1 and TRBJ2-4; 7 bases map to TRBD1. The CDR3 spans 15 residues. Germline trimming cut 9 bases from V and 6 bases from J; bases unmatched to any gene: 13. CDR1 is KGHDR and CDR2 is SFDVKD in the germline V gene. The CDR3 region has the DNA TGTGCCACCTGGGACAGTCCTACCGAGGGAAACATTCAGTACTTC. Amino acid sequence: CATWDSPTEGNIQYF.

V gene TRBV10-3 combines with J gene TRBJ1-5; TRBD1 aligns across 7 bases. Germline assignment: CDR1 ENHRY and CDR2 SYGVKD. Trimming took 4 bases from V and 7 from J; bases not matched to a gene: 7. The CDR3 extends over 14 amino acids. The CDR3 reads CAISVEGAGQPQHF. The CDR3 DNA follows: TGTGCCATCAGTGTGGAGGGGGCCGGGCAGCCCCAGCATTTT.

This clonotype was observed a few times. CDR3 loop: CASSGSPGQYYEQYF. In nucleotides, the CDR3 is TGTGCCAGCAGTGGCTCGCCGGGACAGTACTACGAGCAGTACTTC. The V and J genes are TRBV2 and TRBJ2-7, with 7 positions matching TRBD1. The CDR3 is 15 residues long. Germline V gives CDR1 SNHLY, CDR2 FYNNEI. V shed 4 bases and J 3 bases; nucleotides not matched to a gene: 9.

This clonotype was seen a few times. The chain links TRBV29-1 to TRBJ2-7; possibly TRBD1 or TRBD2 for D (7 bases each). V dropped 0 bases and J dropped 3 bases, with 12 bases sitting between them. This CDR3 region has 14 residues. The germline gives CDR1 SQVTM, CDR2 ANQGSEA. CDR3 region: CSVEEAGQFYEQYF. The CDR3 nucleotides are TGCAGCGTTGAAGAAGCGGGACAGTTCTACGAGCAGTACTTC.

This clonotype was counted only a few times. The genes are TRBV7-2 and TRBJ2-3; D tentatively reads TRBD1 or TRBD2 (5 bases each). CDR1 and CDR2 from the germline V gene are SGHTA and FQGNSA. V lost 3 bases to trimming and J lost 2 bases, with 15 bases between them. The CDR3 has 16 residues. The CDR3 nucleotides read TGTGCCAGCAGCTTTCGGGGCCTAGGAGCCACAGATACGCAGTATTTT. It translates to CASSFRGLGATDTQYF.

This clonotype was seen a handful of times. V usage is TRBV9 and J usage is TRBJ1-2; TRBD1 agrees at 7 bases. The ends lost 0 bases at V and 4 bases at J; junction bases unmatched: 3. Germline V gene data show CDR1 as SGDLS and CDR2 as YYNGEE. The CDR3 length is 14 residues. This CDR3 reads CASSVAGGTYGYTF. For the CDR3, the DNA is TGTGCCAGCAGCGTAGCAGGGGGTACCTATGGCTACACCTTC.

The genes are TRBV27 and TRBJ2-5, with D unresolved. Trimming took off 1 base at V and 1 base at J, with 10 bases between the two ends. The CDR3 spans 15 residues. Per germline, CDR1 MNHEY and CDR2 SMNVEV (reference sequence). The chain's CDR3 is CASSLLGTIQETQYF. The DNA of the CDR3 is TGTGCCAGCAGTTTATTGGGCACCATCCAAGAGACCCAGTACTTC.

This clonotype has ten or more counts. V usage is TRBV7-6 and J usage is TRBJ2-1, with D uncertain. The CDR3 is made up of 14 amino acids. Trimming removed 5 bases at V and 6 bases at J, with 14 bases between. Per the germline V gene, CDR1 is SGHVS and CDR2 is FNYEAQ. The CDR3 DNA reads TGTGCCAGCAGCATAAGACCGCCGCGCAATGAGCAGTTCTTC. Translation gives CASSIRPPRNEQFF.

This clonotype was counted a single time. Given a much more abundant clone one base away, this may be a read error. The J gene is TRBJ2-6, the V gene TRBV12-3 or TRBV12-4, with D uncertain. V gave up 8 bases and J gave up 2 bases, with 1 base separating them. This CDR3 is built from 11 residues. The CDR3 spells CASPGANVLTF. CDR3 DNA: TGTGCCAGCCCTGGGGCCAACGTCCTGACTTTC.

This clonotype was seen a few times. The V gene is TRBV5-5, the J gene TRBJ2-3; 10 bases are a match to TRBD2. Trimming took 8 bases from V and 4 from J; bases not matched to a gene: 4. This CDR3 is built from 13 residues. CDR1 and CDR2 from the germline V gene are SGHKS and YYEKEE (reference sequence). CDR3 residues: CASLAGESDTQYF. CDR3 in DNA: TGTGCCAGTCTAGCGGGAGAGTCAGATACGCAGTATTTT.

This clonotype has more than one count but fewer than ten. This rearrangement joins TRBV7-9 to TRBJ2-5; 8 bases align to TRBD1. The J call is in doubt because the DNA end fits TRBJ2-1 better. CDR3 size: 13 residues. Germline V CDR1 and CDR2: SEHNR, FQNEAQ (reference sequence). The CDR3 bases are TGTGCCTTCGGGACAGGTTCATACAATGAGCAGTTCTTC. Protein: CAFGTGSYNEQFF.

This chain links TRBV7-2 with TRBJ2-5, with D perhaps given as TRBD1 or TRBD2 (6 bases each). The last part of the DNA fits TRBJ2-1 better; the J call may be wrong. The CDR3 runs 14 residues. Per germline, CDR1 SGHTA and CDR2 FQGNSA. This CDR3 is CASSLIRGRVEQFF. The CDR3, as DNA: TGTGCCAGCAGCTTAATTCGGGGGCGGGTTGAGCAGTTCTTC.

This chain's CDR3 is CASSSRGAGGPNTDTQYF. In nucleotides, the CDR3 is TGTGCCAGCAGCTCCAGGGGGGCGGGGGGGCCGAACACAGATACGCAGTATTTT. The J gene is TRBJ2-3, the V gene TRBV7-2; TRBD2 matches 9 bases. CDR3 length: 18 residues. From germline, CDR1 is SGHTA and CDR2 FQGNSA. The V segment lost 4 bases and the J segment 2 bases; nucleotides outside the gene matches: 13.

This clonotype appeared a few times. CDR3 nucleotides: TGCAGTGCTAGTTATGAGGACCAAGAGACCCAGTACTTC. This gives the protein CSASYEDQETQYF. The J gene is TRBJ2-5, the V gene TRBV20-1; D is ambiguous. CDR3 length: 13 amino acids. V was clipped by 3 bases and J by 0 bases, with 8 bases between them. Looked up from germline, CDR1 is DFQATT and CDR2 is SNEGSKA (reference sequence).

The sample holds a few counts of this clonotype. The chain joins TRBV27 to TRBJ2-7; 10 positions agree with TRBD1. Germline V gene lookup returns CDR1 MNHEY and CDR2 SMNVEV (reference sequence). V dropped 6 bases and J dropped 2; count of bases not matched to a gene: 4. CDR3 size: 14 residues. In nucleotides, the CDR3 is TGTGCCAGCAGGTTGGGACAGGGGACCTACGAGCAGTACTTC. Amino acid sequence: CASRLGQGTYEQYF.

In DNA, the CDR3 is TGTGCCAGCAGTGAAAGAGACCGCACCGGGGAGCTGTTTTTT. It codes for CASSERDRTGELFF. The rearrangement joins TRBV2 to TRBJ2-2; no clear D. Germline V lookup: CDR1 SNHLY, CDR2 FYNNEI. Trimming took off 2 bases at V and 4 bases at J, with 8 bases between the two ends. The CDR3 spans 14 residues.

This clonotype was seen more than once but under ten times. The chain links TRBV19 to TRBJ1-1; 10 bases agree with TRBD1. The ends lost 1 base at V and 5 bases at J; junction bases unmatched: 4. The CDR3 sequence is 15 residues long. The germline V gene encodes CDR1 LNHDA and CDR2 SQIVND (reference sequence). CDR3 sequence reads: CASSIVGTGETEAFF. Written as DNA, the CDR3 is TGTGCCAGTAGTATAGTCGGGACAGGGGAGACTGAAGCTTTCTTT.

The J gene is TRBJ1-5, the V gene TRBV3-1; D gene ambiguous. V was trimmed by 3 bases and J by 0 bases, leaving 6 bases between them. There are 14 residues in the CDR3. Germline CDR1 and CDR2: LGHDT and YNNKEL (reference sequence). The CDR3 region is CASSQGSSNQPQHF. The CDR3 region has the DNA TGTGCCAGCAGCCAGGGCAGTAGCAATCAGCCCCAGCATTTT.

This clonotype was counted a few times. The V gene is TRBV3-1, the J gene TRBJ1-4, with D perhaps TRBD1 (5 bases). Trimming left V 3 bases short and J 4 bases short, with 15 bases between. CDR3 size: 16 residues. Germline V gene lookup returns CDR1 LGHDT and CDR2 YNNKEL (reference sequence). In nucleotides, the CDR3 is TGTGCCAGCAGCCAGTTTCGGGGCGGGGATAATGAAAAACTGTTTTTT. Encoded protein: CASSQFRGGDNEKLFF. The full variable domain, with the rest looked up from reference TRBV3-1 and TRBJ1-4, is DTAVSQTPKYLVTQMGNDKSIKCEQNLGHDTMYWYKQDSKKFLKIMFSYNNKELIINETVPNRFSPKSPDKAHLNLHINSLELGDSAVYFCASSQFRGGDNEKLFFGSGTQLSVL.

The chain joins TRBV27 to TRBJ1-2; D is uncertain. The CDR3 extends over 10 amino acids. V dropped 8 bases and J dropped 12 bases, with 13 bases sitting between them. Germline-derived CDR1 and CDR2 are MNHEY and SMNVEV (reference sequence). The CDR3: CASGPTPHTF. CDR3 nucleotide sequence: TGTGCCAGCGGCCCGACGCCCCACACCTTC.

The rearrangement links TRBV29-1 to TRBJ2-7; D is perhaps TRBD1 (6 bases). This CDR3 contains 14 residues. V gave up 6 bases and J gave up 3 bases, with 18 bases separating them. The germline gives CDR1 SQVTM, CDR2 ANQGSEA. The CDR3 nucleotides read TGCAGCGTAGCCGACAGGTTTGGGAGCTACGAGCAGTACTTC. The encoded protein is CSVADRFGSYEQYF.

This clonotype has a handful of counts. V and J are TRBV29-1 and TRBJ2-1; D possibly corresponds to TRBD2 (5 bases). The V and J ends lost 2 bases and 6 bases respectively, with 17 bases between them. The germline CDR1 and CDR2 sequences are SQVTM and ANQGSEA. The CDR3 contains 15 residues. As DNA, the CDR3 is TGCAGCGTTGAACCACGGAGAGTAGGAGGCAATGAGCAGTTCTTC. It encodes CSVEPRRVGGNEQFF.

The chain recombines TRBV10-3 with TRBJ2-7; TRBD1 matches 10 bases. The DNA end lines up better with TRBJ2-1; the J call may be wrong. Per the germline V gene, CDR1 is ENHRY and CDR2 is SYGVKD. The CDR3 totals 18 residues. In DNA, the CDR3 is TGTGCCATCAGTTTCGAACCCGGACAGGGGGGGTCCTACAATGAGCAGTTCTTC. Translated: CAISFEPGQGGSYNEQFF.

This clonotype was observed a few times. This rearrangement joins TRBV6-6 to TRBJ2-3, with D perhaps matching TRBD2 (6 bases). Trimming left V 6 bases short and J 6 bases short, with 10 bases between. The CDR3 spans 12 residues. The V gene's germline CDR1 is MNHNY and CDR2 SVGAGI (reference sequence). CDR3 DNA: TGTGCCAGCAGGGGGACTTCGGATACGCAGTATTTT. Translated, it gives CASRGTSDTQYF.

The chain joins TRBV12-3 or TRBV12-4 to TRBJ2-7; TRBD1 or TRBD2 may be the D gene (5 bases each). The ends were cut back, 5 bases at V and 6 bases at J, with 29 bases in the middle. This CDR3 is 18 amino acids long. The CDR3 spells CASSPVLYERTGQGEQYF. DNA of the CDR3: TGTGCCAGCAGTCCCGTCCTTTACGAGAGGACGGGGCAGGGCGAGCAGTACTTC.

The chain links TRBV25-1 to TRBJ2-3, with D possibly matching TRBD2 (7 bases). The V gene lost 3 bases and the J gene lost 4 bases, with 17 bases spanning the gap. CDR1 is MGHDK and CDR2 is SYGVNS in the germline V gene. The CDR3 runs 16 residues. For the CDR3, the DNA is TGTGCCAGCAGTGATTTTGTAGGGGGGGGCTCAGATACGCAGTATTTT. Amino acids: CASSDFVGGGSDTQYF. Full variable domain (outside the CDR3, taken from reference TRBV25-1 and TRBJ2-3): EADIYQTPRYLVIGTGKKITLECSQTMGHDKMYWYQQDPGMELHLIHYSYGVNSTEKGDLSSESTVSRIRTEHFPLTLESARPSHTSQYLCASSDFVGGGSDTQYFGPGTRLTVL.